The 21 T cell receptor beta chains listed next were all sequenced from one sample in a study of shared clonotypes between healthy human individuals. Assay used: immunoSEQ multiplex PCR; TCRdb lists only in-frame clones, some missing. The data show almost 750,000 clones, approximately 77% seen once. The sequencing sample was made of memory CD4+ T cells sorted from blood. The subset was: CD45RA-negative fraction. Receptor source: a woman aged 25 to 39 in good health.

In its sample, this clone was seen many times. The V and J genes are TRBV9 and TRBJ2-1; 7 positions match TRBD2. Trimming removed 3 bases from V and 4 bases from J; junction bases left unmatched: 13. The length of the CDR3 is 17 residues. Germline CDR1 and CDR2: SGDLS and YYNGEE. CDR3 region: CASSEKYGLEGYNEQFF. For the CDR3, the DNA is TGTGCCAGCAGCGAGAAATACGGACTAGAAGGATACAATGAGCAGTTCTTC.

The chain is built from TRBV4-1 and TRBJ2-2; 8 bases line up with TRBD2. Unmatched junction bases numbered 5, after V lost 0 bases and J lost 2 bases. CDR3 length: 17 amino acids. CDR1 is MGHRA, CDR2 YSYEKL, per germline. CDR3 sequence (DNA): TGCGCCAGCAGCCAAGAGGCGGGGGGCTTCAACACCGGGGAGCTGTTTTTT. It is translated as CASSQEAGGFNTGELFF.

On this clone: Distinct nucleotide sequences in the sample also encode this CDR3. The chain couples TRBV27 to TRBJ2-7; 9 bases are shared with TRBD1. Germline CDR1 MNHEY, CDR2 SMNVEV (reference sequence). V was clipped by 4 bases and J by 2 bases; unmatched bases: 6. The CDR3 has 15 amino acids. CDR3 DNA: TGTGCCAGCAGTTCCCCGGGACAGGGAACCTACGAGCAGTACTTC. It yields the protein CASSSPGQGTYEQYF.

The genes are TRBV6-4 and TRBJ2-1; D gene ambiguous. The CDR3 has 15 residues. Trimming removed 4 bases at V and 8 bases at J, with 18 bases between. Looked up from germline, CDR1 is MRHNA and CDR2 is SNTAGT. CDR3 in amino acids: CASSGSPGGGDEQFF. The CDR3 nucleotides are TGTGCCAGCAGTGGGTCTCCGGGCGGTGGGGATGAGCAGTTCTTC.

The V gene is TRBV6-5, the J gene TRBJ1-4, with TRBD1 as a possible D gene (6 bases). The CDR3 contains 15 residues. Trimming pared 0 bases from V and 6 bases from J, leaving 11 bases between. Germline CDR1 and CDR2: MNHEY and SVGAGI. The CDR3 is CASSYSGTSDEKLFF. The CDR3 DNA reads as TGTGCCAGCAGTTACTCTGGGACATCGGATGAAAAACTGTTTTTT.

This clone was observed a single time. The CDR3 nucleotides are TGTGCCAGCAGCTTAGGGGACATACGCTCGAACACTGAAGCTTTCTTT. The encoded protein is CASSLGDIRSNTEAFF. The chain joins TRBV11-2 to TRBJ1-1; weak D call: TRBD1 (6 bases). Germline CDR1 and CDR2: SGHAT and FQNNGV. The CDR3 loop spans 16 amino acids. The V gene lost 1 base and the J gene lost 1 base, with 13 bases spanning the gap. Together with reference TRBV11-2 and TRBJ1-1, the CDR3 gives the full variable domain: EAGVAQSPRYKIIEKRQSVAFWCNPISGHATLYWYQQILGQGPKLLIQFQNNGVVDDSQLPKDRFSAERLKGVDSTLKIQPAKLEDSAVYLCASSLGDIRSNTEAFFGQGTRLTVV.

The chain recombines TRBV7-8 with TRBJ2-3, with D possibly matching TRBD2 (6 bases). Germline CDR1 SGHVS, CDR2 FQNEAQ. This CDR3 spans 13 amino acids. V lost 10 bases and J 6 bases, leaving 17 bases between the germline ends. Here the CDR3 DNA reads TGTGCCACCTCAGTAACGGGAGCGGATACGCAGTATTTT. This codes for CATSVTGADTQYF.

V usage is TRBV7-1 and J usage is TRBJ2-5, with D possibly being TRBD2 (6 bases). TRBV7-1 is reported as an ORF; its role is uncertain. The V and J ends lost 8 bases and 4 bases respectively, with 14 bases between them. The CDR3 covers 13 residues. CDR3 in amino acids: CASRICGTETQYF. CDR3 DNA sequence: TGTGCCAGCCGCATTTGCGGGACAGAGACCCAGTACTTC.

This clone turned up a few times. This chain links TRBV11-2 with TRBJ2-3, with D tentatively TRBD1 (7 bases). The CDR3 is 13 residues long. CDR1 and CDR2 (germline): SGHAT, FQNNGV. V lost 10 bases to trimming and J lost 2 bases, with 13 bases between them. CDR3 protein: CANQGGTTDTQYF. CDR3 nucleotide sequence: TGTGCCAACCAGGGGGGAACCACAGATACGCAGTATTTT.

The chain is built from TRBV5-1 and TRBJ1-1, with D perhaps TRBD1 (5 bases). The V end was cut by 4 bases, the J end by 11 bases, with 15 bases between. The CDR3 extends over 12 amino acids. Germline V CDR1 and CDR2: SGHRS, YFSETQ. CDR3 DNA sequence: TGCGCCAGCAGCCCCTCCGGGGGGTCGGCTTTCTTT. Protein sequence: CASSPSGGSAFF. The full variable domain, rest sourced from reference TRBV5-1 and TRBJ1-1, is KAGVTQTPRYLIKTRGQQVTLSCSPISGHRSVSWYQQTPGQGLQFLFEYFSETQRNKGNFPGRFSGRQFSNSRSEMNVSTLELGDSALYLCASSPSGGSAFFGQGTRLTVV.

This clone came up many times. V usage is TRBV6-1 and J usage is TRBJ2-5; TRBD2 agrees at 11 bases. With 8 bases clipped from V and 3 bases from J, the junction kept 2 bases outside the gene matches. This CDR3 spans 13 amino acids. Germline CDR1 and CDR2: MNHNS and SASEGT. In nucleotides, the CDR3 is TGTGCCAGCGAACTAGCGGGAGAAGAGACCCAGTACTTC. Its translation: CASELAGEETQYF.

This chain links TRBV4-1 with TRBJ1-2; D might be TRBD1 (5 bases). The CDR3 sequence is 16 residues long. Germline-derived CDR1 and CDR2 are MGHRA and YSYEKL. Trimming shortened V by 1 base and J by 3 bases, and 15 bases separated the two germline ends. The CDR3 nucleotides read TGCGCCAGCAGCCAAGCCGGGACTAATGGTGACTATGGCTACACCTTC. Protein sequence: CASSQAGTNGDYGYTF.

The chain combines TRBV5-5 with TRBJ2-7; possibly TRBD1 for D (6 bases). CDR1 is SGHKS, CDR2 YYEKEE, per germline (reference sequence). This CDR3 contains 13 residues. V was pared by 3 bases and J by 3 bases, with 10 bases between. The CDR3 spells CASSWTEHYEQYF. In DNA, the CDR3 is TGTGCCAGCAGCTGGACAGAACACTACGAGCAGTACTTC.

Notes on this clone: Distinct nucleotide sequences in the sample also encode this CDR3. This sequence joins TRBV28 and TRBJ1-5; D call uncertain. CDR3 length: 12 amino acids. Between the trimmed V and J ends, which lost 3 bases and 6 bases, there was a span of 6 bases. Germline values: CDR1 MDHEN, CDR2 SYDVKM. The CDR3 loop is CASSLARQPQHF. The CDR3 region has the DNA TGTGCCAGCAGTTTGGCCCGTCAGCCCCAGCATTTT. The full variable domain, its missing parts supplied by reference TRBV28 and TRBJ1-5, is DVKVTQSSRYLVKRTGEKVFLECVQDMDHENMFWYRQDPGLGLRLIYFSYDVKMKEKGDIPEGYSVSREKKERFSLILESASTNQTSMYLCASSLARQPQHFGDGTRLSIL.

The chain joins TRBV25-1 to TRBJ2-2, with 11 bases aligning to TRBD2. CDR3 length: 17 amino acids. Losses at the gene ends were 1 base for V and 4 bases for J; bases not matched to a gene: 5. The germline V gene has CDR1 MGHDK and CDR2 SYGVNS. DNA of the CDR3: TGTGCCAGCAGTGAATCGGCGCTAGCGGGAGGCACCGGGGAGCTGTTTTTT. Translation gives CASSESALAGGTGELFF.

The rearrangement uses TRBV7-8 and TRBJ2-7; the D gene could be TRBD1 or TRBD2 (5 bases each). Germline V gene lookup returns CDR1 SGHVS and CDR2 FQNEAQ. Trimming shortened V by 3 bases and J by 5 bases, and 11 bases separated the two germline ends. The CDR3 is made up of 13 amino acids. CDR3 in amino acids: CASSFRDEDEQYF. In DNA form, the CDR3 reads TGTGCCAGCAGCTTTAGGGACGAGGACGAGCAGTACTTC. Looking up the rest from reference TRBV7-8 and TRBJ2-7 gives the full variable domain: GAGVSQSPRYKVAKRGQDVALRCDPISGHVSLFWYQQALGQGPEFLTYFQNEAQLDKSGLPSDRFFAERPEGSVSTLKIQRTQQEDSAVYLCASSFRDEDEQYFGPGTRLTVT.

V gene TRBV5-4 combines with J gene TRBJ2-3, with 8 positions matching TRBD2. This CDR3 has 15 amino acids. Trimming at V came to 4 bases and at J to 3 bases, leaving 7 bases not matched to a gene. The germline V gene encodes CDR1 SGHNT and CDR2 YYREEE (reference sequence). The CDR3 region has the DNA TGTGCCAGCAGCCCCTCGGGAGGGAGTACAGATACGCAGTATTTT. This translates into CASSPSGGSTDTQYF.

This chain links TRBV6-1 with TRBJ1-5, with D hard to call. Germline V lookup: CDR1 MNHNS, CDR2 SASEGT. Trimming stripped 8 bases from V and 5 bases from J, with 10 bases between. The CDR3 length is 12 residues. The CDR3 protein is CASGRSDQPQHF. For the CDR3, the DNA is TGTGCCAGCGGGCGGTCTGATCAGCCCCAGCATTTT.

V and J are TRBV18 and TRBJ2-3, with 7 bases aligning to TRBD2. Per the germline V gene, CDR1 is KGHSH and CDR2 is LQKENI. The CDR3 spans 15 residues. V lost 4 bases to trimming and J lost 1 base; unmatched junction nucleotides: 5. This CDR3 reads CASSLNSGRTDTQYF. The CDR3 nucleotides read TGTGCCAGCTCACTAAATAGCGGGCGCACAGATACGCAGTATTTT.

With respect to this clone: Other DNA sequences in the sample encode the same CDR3. J is TRBJ2-1 and V is TRBV5-1; 10 bases map to TRBD2. The V and J ends lost 4 bases and 3 bases, in that order; junction bases with no gene match: 4. This CDR3 has 15 amino acids. The germline V gene has CDR1 SGHRS and CDR2 YFSETQ. In DNA, the CDR3 is TGCGCCAGCAGCGCGGCTAGCGGGAGCTACAATGAGCAGTTCTTC. Its translation: CASSAASGSYNEQFF.

The V gene is TRBV5-1, the J gene TRBJ1-5; D not resolved. With 1 base removed from V and 3 bases from J, the gap between germline ends came to 8 bases. This CDR3 comprises 14 residues. CDR1 SGHRS and CDR2 YFSETQ come from the germline V gene. The CDR3: CASSLSGPNQPQHF. The CDR3 bases are TGCGCCAGCAGCTTGTCAGGCCCCAATCAGCCCCAGCATTTT.